The rows below give T cell receptor beta chains drawn from one sample of a study of T cell changes during pregnancy in multiple sclerosis. TCRdb keeps only in-frame clones here, not all; method: immunoSEQ multiplex PCR. There are almost 95,000 clones in the sample; 80% to 95% occur only once, and over 1.5% lies in the top ten. This specimen was peripheral blood, taken in the first trimester of pregnancy. Receptor source: a female donor with multiple sclerosis, enrolled in a pregnancy study. Each CDR3 is given with its conserved first and last residue. A D gene is named only where the DNA matches it firmly. Size tells how often a clone was seen (once, few, many) or the class of an expanded clone, and some rows leave it out.

D gene	V gene	J gene	clone size	CDR3 protein	CDR3 DNA
TRBD1	TRBV6-6	TRBJ2-7	once	CASSYSWGQGVYEQYF	TGTGCCAGCAGTTACTCTTGGGGACAGGGGGTTTACGAGCAGTACTTC
TRBD2	TRBV19	TRBJ2-1	once	CASTTSGWNEQFF	TGTGCCAGTACGACTAGCGGGTGGAATGAGCAGTTCTTC
TRBD1	TRBV7-9	TRBJ1-2	NA	CASSFSTGNANYGYTF	TGTGCCAGCAGCTTCTCGACAGGGAACGCGAACTATGGCTACACCTTC
NA	TRBV6-6	TRBJ1-5	NA	CASTPGNQPQHF	TGTGCCAGCACTCCAGGAAATCAGCCCCAGCATTTT
TRBD2	TRBV7-9	TRBJ2-1	NA	CASSRTTSGRLNEQFF	TGTGCCAGCAGCCGAACTACTAGCGGGAGGTTAAATGAGCAGTTCTTC
NA	TRBV25-1	TRBJ1-3	NA	CASSDYRVSGNTIYF	TGTGCCAGCAGTGACTACAGGGTCTCTGGAAACACCATATATTTT
NA	TRBV11-2	TRBJ2-2	NA	CASRDWPQGNTGELFF	TGTGCCAGCAGGGACTGGCCACAGGGGAACACCGGGGAGCTGTTTTTT
NA	TRBV29-1	TRBJ2-1	NA	CSVVQGNEQFF	TGCAGCGTTGTACAGGGCAATGAGCAGTTCTTC
TRBD2	TRBV6-5	TRBJ2-1	NA	CASSYSGTSGRHEQFF	TGTGCCAGCAGTTACTCTGGGACTAGCGGGAGGCATGAGCAGTTCTTC
NA	TRBV7-9	TRBJ2-7	NA	CASSPGDVISSYEQYF	TGTGCCAGCAGCCCAGGGGATGTAATAAGCTCCTACGAGCAGTACTTC
TRBD1	TRBV7-2	TRBJ1-1	NA	CASSYNRGGTEAFF	TGTGCCAGCAGCTACAACAGGGGAGGCACTGAAGCTTTCTTT
TRBD1	TRBV13	TRBJ1-1	NA	CASSYTGVMNTEAFF	TGTGCCAGCAGCTACACAGGGGTAATGAACACTGAAGCTTTCTTT
NA	TRBV9	TRBJ2-5	NA	CASSSTGYQETQYF	TGTGCCAGCAGTTCAACAGGGTACCAAGAGACCCAGTACTTC
TRBD1	TRBV5-4	TRBJ2-5	NA	CASRLGTEQETQYF	TGTGCCAGCAGACTCGGGACAGAACAAGAGACCCAGTACTTC
NA	TRBV19	TRBJ1-5	NA	CASSIAQGFGQPQHF	TGTGCCAGTAGTATAGCCCAGGGGTTCGGGCAGCCCCAGCATTTT
NA	TRBV2	TRBJ1-1	NA	CASIEAGGNTEAFF	TGTGCCAGCATAGAAGCGGGGGGGAACACTGAAGCTTTCTTT